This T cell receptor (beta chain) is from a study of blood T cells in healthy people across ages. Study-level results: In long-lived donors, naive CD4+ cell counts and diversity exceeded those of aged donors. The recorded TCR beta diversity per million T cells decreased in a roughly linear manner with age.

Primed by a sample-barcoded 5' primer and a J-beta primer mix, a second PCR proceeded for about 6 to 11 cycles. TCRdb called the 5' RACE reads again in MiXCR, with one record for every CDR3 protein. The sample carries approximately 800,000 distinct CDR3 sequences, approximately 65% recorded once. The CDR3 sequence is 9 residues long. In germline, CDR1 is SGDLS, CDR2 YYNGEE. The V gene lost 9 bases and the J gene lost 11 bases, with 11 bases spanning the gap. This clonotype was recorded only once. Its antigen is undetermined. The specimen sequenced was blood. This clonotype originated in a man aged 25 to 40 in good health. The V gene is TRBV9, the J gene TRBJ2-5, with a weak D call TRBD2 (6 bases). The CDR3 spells CAILREQYF. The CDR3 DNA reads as TGTGCCATCCTACGGGAGCAGTACTTC.